Following are 20 T cell receptor beta chains from one sample sequenced in a study of blood T cell repertoires in COVID-19 (dated by TCRdb to 2018 to 2021). Library prep was done by the immunoSEQ multiplex PCR assay. Not all clones reach the TCRdb copy of this immuneACCESS table, which keeps in-frame sequences only. Checked studies attribute under half of the gap to unresolved V genes and leave the rest unexplained. The sample table holds fewer than 250,000 clones, of which about nine tenths were seen once. In total, the top ten clones hold roughly 2% of the sample. Sequenced material: peripheral blood. These receptors were taken from a woman aged 50 to 65 with acute or convalescent COVID-19.

The chain uses TRBV7-6 and TRBJ1-2, with 8 bases lining up with TRBD1. V lost 5 bases to trimming and J lost 7 bases; unmatched junction nucleotides: 6. Germline CDR1 reads SGHVS; CDR2 reads FNYEAQ. The CDR3 loop spans 13 amino acids. For the CDR3, the DNA is TGTGCCAGCAGCAATCAGGGGGCAATTGGCTACACCTTC. Translating gives CASSNQGAIGYTF.

The rearrangement uses TRBV6-5 and TRBJ1-6; D possibly corresponds to TRBD1 (6 bases). Germline V CDR1 and CDR2: MNHEY, SVGAGI. The ends were cut back, 2 bases at V and 10 bases at J, with 15 bases in the middle. This CDR3 comprises 15 residues. The CDR3 sequence: CASSYLRGAESPLHF. CDR3 coding DNA: TGTGCCAGCAGTTACCTTCGGGGGGCCGAATCACCCCTCCACTTT.

This chain joins TRBV19 and TRBJ2-6; D is unresolved. This CDR3 comprises 14 residues. With 7 bases removed from V and 1 base from J, the gap between germline ends came to 8 bases. Germline V lookup: CDR1 LNHDA, CDR2 SQIVND (reference sequence). CDR3 sequence (DNA): TGTGCCAGTACCCTCCCTTCTGGGGCCAACGTCCTGACTTTC. Translating gives CASTLPSGANVLTF.

V usage is TRBV6-2 or TRBV6-3 and J usage is TRBJ1-3; D gene ambiguous. There are 12 residues in the CDR3. V dropped 4 bases and J dropped 7 bases, with 8 bases sitting between them. Germline V CDR1 and CDR2: MNHEY, SVGEGT. As DNA, the CDR3 is TGTGCCAGCAGTTTTGAGCGGAACACCATATATTTT. It codes for CASSFERNTIYF.

With regard to this clone: The junction departs from germline at one end; a sequencing error may be responsible. The V call is TRBV27, the J call TRBJ1-1; D uncertain. The CDR3 consists of 13 residues. Germline-derived CDR1 and CDR2 are MNHEY and SMNVEV (reference sequence). The CDR3: CASSTRRNPEAFF. CDR3 bases: TGTGCCAGCAGTACGAGGAGGAACCCTGAAGCTTTCTTT.

The chain employs TRBV2 and TRBJ2-7, with TRBD1 matching 7 bases. Germline V gives CDR1 SNHLY, CDR2 FYNNEI. V was clipped by 8 bases and J by 2 bases; unmatched bases: 0. The CDR3 loop spans 11 amino acids. CDR3 DNA: TGTGCCAGCGGACAGGCCTACGAGCAGTACTTC. Its protein is CASGQAYEQYF.

This clone was recorded only once. V is TRBV6-2 or TRBV6-3 and J is TRBJ1-5, with D tentatively TRBD1 (6 bases). CDR1 and CDR2 from the germline V gene are MNHEY and SVGEGT. V dropped 2 bases and J dropped 1 base, with 9 bases sitting between them. There are 15 residues in the CDR3. CDR3 loop: CASSYQTGSNQPQHF. In DNA, the CDR3 is TGTGCCAGCAGTTACCAGACAGGAAGCAATCAGCCCCAGCATTTT.

The V and J genes are TRBV30 and TRBJ2-3; TRBD2 matches at 13 bases. CDR1 and CDR2 from the germline V gene are GTSNPN and SVGIG (reference sequence). Trimming cost V 3 bases and J 4 bases; bases outside gene matches: 4. The CDR3 extends over 15 amino acids. CDR3: CAWRAGLAGADTQYF. The CDR3 DNA reads TGTGCCTGGAGGGCTGGACTAGCGGGAGCAGATACGCAGTATTTT.

V gene TRBV7-7 combines with J gene TRBJ2-1; TRBD2 agrees at 12 bases. This CDR3 spans 15 amino acids. V gave up 3 bases and J gave up 8 bases; unmatched junction bases: 5. Germline V lookup: CDR1 SSHAT, CDR2 FNYEAQ (reference sequence). The DNA for the CDR3 is TGTGCCAGCAGCTTGACTAGCGGGAGACACGATGAGCAGTTCTTC. This gives the protein CASSLTSGRHDEQFF.

The DNA of the CDR3 is TGTGCCAGCAGGAGGCAGGGGGCGAACACCGGGGAGCTGTTTTTT. It specifies CASRRQGANTGELFF. The gene calls are TRBV2 and TRBJ2-2, with 7 nucleotides matching TRBD1. The CDR3 runs to 15 residues. The germline gives CDR1 SNHLY, CDR2 FYNNEI. V was clipped by 6 bases and J by 0 bases; unmatched bases: 4. The full variable domain, with the rest looked up from reference TRBV2 and TRBJ2-2, is EPEVTQTPSHQVTQMGQEVILRCVPISNHLYFYWYRQILGQKVEFLVSFYNNEISEKSEIFDDQFSVERPDGSNFTLKIRSTKLEDSAMYFCASRRQGANTGELFFGEGSRLTVL.

V gene TRBV27 combines with J gene TRBJ2-7; 7 bases are shared with TRBD2. The germline V gene has CDR1 MNHEY and CDR2 SMNVEV (reference sequence). The CDR3 loop spans 14 amino acids. Unmatched junction bases numbered 6, after V lost 7 bases and J lost 0 bases. The CDR3 here is CASKLAEISYEQYF. The CDR3 nucleotides are TGTGCCAGCAAGCTAGCGGAGATCTCCTACGAGCAGTACTTC.

The rearrangement joins TRBV5-1 to TRBJ1-2; 7 positions match TRBD1. Germline-derived CDR1 and CDR2 are SGHRS and YFSETQ. Trimming at V came to 4 bases and at J to 1 base, leaving 10 bases not matched to a gene. CDR3 length: 16 residues. CDR3 in amino acids: CASSPQGTAINYGYTF. Here the CDR3 DNA reads TGCGCCAGCAGCCCCCAAGGGACAGCAATTAACTATGGCTACACCTTC.

This chain links TRBV19 with TRBJ1-1, with D maybe TRBD1 (5 bases). The CDR3 covers 13 residues. V lost 11 bases and J lost 0, with 13 bases in between. Germline assignment: CDR1 LNHDA and CDR2 SQIVND (reference sequence). CDR3 amino acids: CACAQQVNTEAFF. DNA of the CDR3: TGTGCCTGCGCTCAACAGGTGAACACTGAAGCTTTCTTT.

The chain employs TRBV5-6 and TRBJ2-1; perhaps TRBD1 as D (5 bases). The CDR3 is 14 residues long. From germline, CDR1 is SGHDT and CDR2 YYEEEE. Trimming pared 0 bases from V and 9 bases from J, leaving 13 bases between. In DNA form, the CDR3 reads TGTGCCAGCAGCTTGGAGGGGCCAGTAATTGAGCAGTTCTTC. Its translation is CASSLEGPVIEQFF.

V is TRBV7-8 and J is TRBJ2-2; D might be TRBD2 (6 bases). CDR3 length equals 15 residues. Per the germline V gene, CDR1 is SGHVS and CDR2 is FQNEAQ. V dropped 6 bases and J dropped 5 bases, with 16 bases sitting between them. The CDR3 DNA is TGTGCCAGCAGGCAAGGGGACTCCCGTACCGGGGAGCTGTTTTTT. Residues: CASRQGDSRTGELFF. The complete variable domain, with remaining parts taken from reference TRBV7-8 and TRBJ2-2, reads GAGVSQSPRYKVAKRGQDVALRCDPISGHVSLFWYQQALGQGPEFLTYFQNEAQLDKSGLPSDRFFAERPEGSVSTLKIQRTQQEDSAVYLCASRQGDSRTGELFFGEGSRLTVL.

The genes are TRBV27 and TRBJ2-3; 8 bases line up with TRBD2. Unmatched junction bases numbered 13, after V lost 4 bases and J lost 4 bases. CDR1 and CDR2 from the germline V gene are MNHEY and SMNVEV (reference sequence). This CDR3 has 17 residues. CDR3 DNA sequence: TGTGCCAGCAGTTCTACCCATCGCGGGGGGTTGGCAGATACGCAGTATTTT. This encodes CASSSTHRGGLADTQYF.

This chain uses TRBV6-4 with TRBJ2-3; 10 positions match TRBD2. This CDR3 region has 15 residues. Germline V lookup: CDR1 MRHNA, CDR2 SNTAGT. Germline trimming cut 6 bases from V and 2 bases from J; bases unmatched to any gene: 5. The CDR3 bases are TGTGCCAGCAGCCAAGCGGGGGGGAACACAGATACGCAGTATTTT. Translation: CASSQAGGNTDTQYF.

This clone has a single count. The chain carries TRBV14 and TRBJ2-1, with 8 bases identical to TRBD2. V lost 4 bases and J lost 10; bases outside the gene matches: 18. Germline values: CDR1 SGHDN, CDR2 FVKESK. CDR3 size: 17 residues. The CDR3 nucleotides read TGTGCCAGCAGCCTTGCTTTCGGGACTAGTGGAGTTCAGGAGCAGTTCTTC. Translated: CASSLAFGTSGVQEQFF. Supplemented by reference TRBV14 and TRBJ2-1, the full variable domain reads EAGVTQFPSHSVIEKGQTVTLRCDPISGHDNLYWYRRVMGKEIKFLLHFVKESKQDESGMPNNRFLAERTGGTYSTLKVQPAELEDSGVYFCASSLAFGTSGVQEQFFGPGTRLTVL.

The V and J genes are TRBV19 and TRBJ1-2; a weak D match, TRBD1 (5 bases). Germline V gene data show CDR1 as LNHDA and CDR2 as SQIVND (reference sequence). This CDR3 spans 17 amino acids. The ends were cut back, 7 bases at V and 3 bases at J, with 24 bases in the middle. In nucleotides, the CDR3 is TGTGCCAGTACCAGACACAAAGGGGCAGGTTCCTACTATGGCTACACCTTC. This translates into CASTRHKGAGSYYGYTF.

Here the CDR3 reads CASSLGGDYQETQYF. The CDR3 DNA reads as TGTGCCAGCAGCTTAGGGGGAGACTACCAAGAGACCCAGTACTTC. The chain has TRBV7-9 and TRBJ2-5, with D maybe TRBD2 (5 bases). Per germline, CDR1 SEHNR and CDR2 FQNEAQ (reference sequence). Trimming removed 1 base at V and 0 bases at J, with 9 bases between. CDR3 length equals 15 residues.